This TCR beta chain is drawn from a study of CD8+CD57+ T cells in acquired aplastic anemia. TCR beta VDJ and CDR3 were profiled, and genomic DNA was the template. One entry per CDR3 protein, called by TCRdb with MiXCR from the reads. Seen here are roughly 190,000 distinct CDR3 sequences, about half observed once, and the top ten hold 16%. The CDR3 is made up of 14 amino acids. Germline CDR1 reads MDHEN; CDR2 reads SYDVKM. Trimming stripped 6 bases from V and 3 bases from J, with 12 bases between. This clonotype has just a few counts. The sequence was collected from a human donor in good health, serving as a control. The specimen sequenced was sorted CD4+, CD8+, or CD8+CD57+ T cells (not recorded which) from PBMCs. The V gene is TRBV28, the J gene TRBJ1-5, with a tentative D call TRBD1 (6 bases). The CDR3 coding sequence is TGTGCCAGCAGACTTTGGGACAACAATCAGCCCCAGCATTTT. Translation gives CASRLWDNNQPQHF.